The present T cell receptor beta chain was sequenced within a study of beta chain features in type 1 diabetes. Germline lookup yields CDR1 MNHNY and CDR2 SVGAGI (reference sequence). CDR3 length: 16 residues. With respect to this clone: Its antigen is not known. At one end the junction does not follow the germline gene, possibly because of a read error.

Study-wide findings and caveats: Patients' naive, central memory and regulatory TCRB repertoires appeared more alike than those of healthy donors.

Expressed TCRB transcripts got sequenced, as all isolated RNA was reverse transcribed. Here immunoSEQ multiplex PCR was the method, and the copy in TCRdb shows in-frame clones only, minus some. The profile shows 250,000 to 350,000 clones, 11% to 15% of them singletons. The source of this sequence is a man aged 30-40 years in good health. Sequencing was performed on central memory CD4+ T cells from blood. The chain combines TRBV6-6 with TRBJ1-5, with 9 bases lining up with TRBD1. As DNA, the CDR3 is TGTGCCAGCAGGTACTATCTGGACAGGGGAGAACAGCCCCAGCATTTT. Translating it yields CASRYYLDRGEQPQHF.